The source of this TCR beta chain is a study of blood T cells in healthy people across ages. Study as a whole: Every two T cells gave about one barcoded beta molecule via template switching. Study conclusions and caveats: Compared with aged donors, long-lived donors showed fewer expanded clones, suggesting selection. Diversity estimates drawn from one million T cells were deemed underestimates.

Trimming cost V 5 bases and J 3 bases, with 25 bases left between them. Germline CDR1 is DFQATT and CDR2 is SNEGSKA (reference sequence). The CDR3 sequence is 17 residues long. As concerns this clonotype: Its antigen is unknown.

Using a J-beta primer mix together with a sample-barcoded 5' primer, a second PCR was run for roughly 6 to 12 cycles. Each TCR beta cDNA got a 12-nucleotide random molecular identifier. TCRdb reprocessed the 5' RACE reads with MiXCR, giving one entry per CDR3 protein. In the table there are 1.6 million or so distinct CDR3 sequences, roughly 32% of which are singletons. The sample taken for sequencing was blood. The V call is TRBV20-1, the J call TRBJ1-1; a weak D match, TRBD1 (6 bases). This TCR was recovered from a woman aged 25-40 years in good health. In DNA form, the CDR3 reads TGCAGTGCTGACCCCGGGGGTTATAACGACAGGCACACTGAAGCTTTCTTT. It codes for CSADPGGYNDRHTEAFF.